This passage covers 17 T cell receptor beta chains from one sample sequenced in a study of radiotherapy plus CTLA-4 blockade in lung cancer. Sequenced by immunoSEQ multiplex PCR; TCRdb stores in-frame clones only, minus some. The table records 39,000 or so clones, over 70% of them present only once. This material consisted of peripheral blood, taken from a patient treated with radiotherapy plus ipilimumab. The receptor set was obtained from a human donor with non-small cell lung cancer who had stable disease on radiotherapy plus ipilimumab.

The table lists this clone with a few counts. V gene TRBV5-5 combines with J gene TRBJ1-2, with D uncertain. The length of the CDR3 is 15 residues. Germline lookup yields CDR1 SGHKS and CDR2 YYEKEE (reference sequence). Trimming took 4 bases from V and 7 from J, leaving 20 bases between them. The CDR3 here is CASSPAPQPEAGYTF. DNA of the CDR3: TGTGCCAGCAGCCCAGCTCCGCAGCCGGAGGCTGGCTACACCTTC.

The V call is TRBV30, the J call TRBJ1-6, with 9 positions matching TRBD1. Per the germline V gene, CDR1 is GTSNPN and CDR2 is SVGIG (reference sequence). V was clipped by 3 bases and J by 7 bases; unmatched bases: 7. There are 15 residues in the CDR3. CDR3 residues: CAWRIRDRANSPLHF. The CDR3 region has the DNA TGTGCCTGGAGGATTCGGGACAGGGCGAATTCACCCCTCCACTTT.

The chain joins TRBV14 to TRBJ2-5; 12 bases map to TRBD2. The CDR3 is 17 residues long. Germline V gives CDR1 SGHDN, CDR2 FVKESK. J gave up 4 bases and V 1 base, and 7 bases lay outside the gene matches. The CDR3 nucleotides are TGTGCCAGCAGCCAAGTGGGGCCGACTAGCGGGGGAGAGACCCAGTACTTC. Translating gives CASSQVGPTSGGETQYF.

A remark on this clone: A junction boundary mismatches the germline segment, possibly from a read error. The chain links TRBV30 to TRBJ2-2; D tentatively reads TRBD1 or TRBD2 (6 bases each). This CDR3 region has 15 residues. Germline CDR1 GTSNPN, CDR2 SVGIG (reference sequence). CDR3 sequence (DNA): TGCGCTCTGGAGGGGGGCACCCAAAACACCGGGGAGCTGTTTTTT. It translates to CALEGGTQNTGELFF.

CDR3 DNA: TGTGCCATCAGTGAGTCTGGGGGCTTCGGGGCTGAAGCTTTCTTT. Translation gives CAISESGGFGAEAFF. This rearrangement joins TRBV10-3 to TRBJ1-1; D might be TRBD1 (6 bases). CDR1 ENHRY and CDR2 SYGVKD come from the germline V gene. The CDR3 has 15 residues. The V end lost 0 bases, the J end lost 6 bases, and 14 bases lay between the germline ends.

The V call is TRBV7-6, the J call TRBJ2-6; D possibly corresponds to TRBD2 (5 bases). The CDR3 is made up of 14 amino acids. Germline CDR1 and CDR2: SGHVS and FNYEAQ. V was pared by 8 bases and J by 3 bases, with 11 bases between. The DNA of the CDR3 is TGTGCCAGCGCTCGGGGTCGTGGGGCCAACGTCCTGACTTTC. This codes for CASARGRGANVLTF.

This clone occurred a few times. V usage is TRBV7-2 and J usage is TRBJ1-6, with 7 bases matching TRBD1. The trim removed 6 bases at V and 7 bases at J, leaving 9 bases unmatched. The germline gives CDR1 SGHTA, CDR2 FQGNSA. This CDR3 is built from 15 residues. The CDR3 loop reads CASSPTPGGNSPLHF. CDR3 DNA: TGTGCCAGCAGTCCCACACCAGGGGGAAATTCACCCCTCCACTTT.

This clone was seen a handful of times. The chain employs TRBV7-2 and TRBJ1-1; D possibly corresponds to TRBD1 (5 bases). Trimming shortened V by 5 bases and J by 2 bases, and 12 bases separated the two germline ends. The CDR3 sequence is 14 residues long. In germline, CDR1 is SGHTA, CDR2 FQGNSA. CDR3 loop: CASSRGLSNTEAFF. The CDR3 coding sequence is TGTGCCAGCAGCCGGGGACTTTCAAACACTGAAGCTTTCTTT.

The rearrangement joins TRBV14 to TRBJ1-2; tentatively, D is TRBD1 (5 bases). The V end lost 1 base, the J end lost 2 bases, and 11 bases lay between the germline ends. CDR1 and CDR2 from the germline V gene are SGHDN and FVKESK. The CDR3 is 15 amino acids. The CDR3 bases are TGTGCCAGCAGCCAAGGACCGACAGAGAACTATGGCTACACCTTC. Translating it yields CASSQGPTENYGYTF.

The CDR3 spells CASSFLGTEAFF. As DNA, the CDR3 is TGTGCCAGTAGCTTTCTGGGCACTGAAGCTTTCTTT. The chain employs TRBV19 and TRBJ1-1; D ambiguous. The germline gives CDR1 LNHDA, CDR2 SQIVND (reference sequence). The CDR3 runs to 12 residues. The V end was cut by 6 bases, the J end by 4 bases, with 9 bases between.

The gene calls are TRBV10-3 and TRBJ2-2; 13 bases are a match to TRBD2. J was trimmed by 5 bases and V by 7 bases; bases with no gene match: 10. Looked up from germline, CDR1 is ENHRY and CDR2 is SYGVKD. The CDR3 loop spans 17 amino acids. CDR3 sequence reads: CAITQLAGGPGTGELFF. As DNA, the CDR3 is TGTGCCATCACTCAACTAGCGGGGGGGCCCGGTACCGGGGAGCTGTTTTTT.

The CDR3 nucleotides read TGTGCCAGCAGCTTAGGGGGGCTGGTGAGCACAGATACGCAGTATTTT. It translates to CASSLGGLVSTDTQYF. J is TRBJ2-3 and V is TRBV13; TRBD1 is a possible D gene (5 bases). CDR1 and CDR2 (germline): PRHDT, FYEKMQ (reference sequence). This CDR3 has 16 residues. V lost 0 bases and J lost 0, with 10 bases in between.

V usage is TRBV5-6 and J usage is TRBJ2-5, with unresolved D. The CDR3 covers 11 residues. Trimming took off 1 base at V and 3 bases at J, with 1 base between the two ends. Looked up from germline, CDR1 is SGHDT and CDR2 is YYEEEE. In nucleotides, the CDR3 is TGTGCCAGCAGCTTGAAAGAGACCCAGTACTTC. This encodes CASSLKETQYF. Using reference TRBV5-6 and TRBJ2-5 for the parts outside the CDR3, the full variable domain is DAGVTQSPTHLIKTRGQQVTLRCSPKSGHDTVSWYQQALGQGPQFIFQYYEEEERQRGNFPDRFSGHQFPNYSSELNVNALLLGDSALYLCASSLKETQYFGPGTRLLVL.

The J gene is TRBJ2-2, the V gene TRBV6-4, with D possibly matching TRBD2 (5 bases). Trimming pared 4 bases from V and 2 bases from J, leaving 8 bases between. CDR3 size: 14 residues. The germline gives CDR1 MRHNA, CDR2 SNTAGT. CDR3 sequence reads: CASSGLLNTGELFF. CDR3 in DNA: TGTGCCAGCAGTGGACTACTCAACACCGGGGAGCTGTTTTTT.

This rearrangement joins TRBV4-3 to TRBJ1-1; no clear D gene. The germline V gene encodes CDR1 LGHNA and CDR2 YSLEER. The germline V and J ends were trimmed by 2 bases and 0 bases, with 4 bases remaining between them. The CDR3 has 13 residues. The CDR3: CASSQKLNTEAFF. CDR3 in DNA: TGCGCCAGCAGCCAAAAGCTGAACACTGAAGCTTTCTTT.

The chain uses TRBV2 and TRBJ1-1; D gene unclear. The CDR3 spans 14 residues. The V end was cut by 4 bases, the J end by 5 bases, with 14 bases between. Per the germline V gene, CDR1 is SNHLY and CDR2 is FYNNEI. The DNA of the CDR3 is TGTGCCAGCAGTGTCGCCAATTGGGGTACTGAAGCTTTCTTT. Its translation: CASSVANWGTEAFF.

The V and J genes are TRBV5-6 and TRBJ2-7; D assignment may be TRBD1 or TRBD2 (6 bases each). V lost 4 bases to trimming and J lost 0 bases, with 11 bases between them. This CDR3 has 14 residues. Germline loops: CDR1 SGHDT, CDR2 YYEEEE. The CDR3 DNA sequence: TGTGCCAGCAGCCGGGGGCGGGGCTCCTACGAGCAGTACTTC. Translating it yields CASSRGRGSYEQYF.